The 10 T cell receptor beta chains given below trace back to one sample, sequenced in a study of blood T cell repertoires in COVID-19. Here immunoSEQ multiplex PCR was the method, and the copy in TCRdb shows in-frame clones only, minus some. The sample includes hundreds of thousands of clones, around nine tenths seen only once; the top ten take 4%. The sequenced sample was PBMCs or T cells enriched from blood (not recorded which). These TCRs come from a woman aged 25 to 39 with acute COVID-19.

The J gene is TRBJ2-6, the V gene TRBV4-1; 7 bases are a match to TRBD1. The CDR3 totals 18 residues. The germline CDR1 and CDR2 sequences are MGHRA and YSYEKL. V shed 0 bases, J shed 2 bases, and the junction held 7 bases outside the gene matches. CDR3 sequence reads: CASSQDSGGWAGANVLTF. The DNA for the CDR3 is TGCGCCAGCAGCCAAGACTCAGGGGGTTGGGCTGGGGCCAACGTCCTGACTTTC.

This clone has only one observation. The rearrangement uses TRBV18 and TRBJ1-2; no reliable D call. V was pared by 2 bases and J by 5 bases, with 12 bases between. There are 14 residues in the CDR3. The germline V gene encodes CDR1 KGHSH and CDR2 LQKENI. Here the CDR3 reads CASSPSGTTYGYTF. The CDR3 nucleotides are TGTGCCAGCTCACCAAGCGGCACGACATATGGCTACACCTTC.

This clone has more than one count but fewer than ten. CDR3 coding DNA: TGTGCCAGCAGCTTTGGACAGAACTACAATGAGCAGTTCTTC. Amino acids: CASSFGQNYNEQFF. This chain connects TRBV7-7 to TRBJ2-1; the D gene is possibly TRBD1 (6 bases). The germline V gene encodes CDR1 SSHAT and CDR2 FNYEAQ (reference sequence). This CDR3 is 14 amino acids long. Trimming pared 3 bases from V and 3 bases from J, leaving 9 bases between.

The chain employs TRBV5-6 and TRBJ2-1; TRBD1 matches at 8 bases. The CDR3 spans 15 residues. V dropped 4 bases and J dropped 0; count of bases not matched to a gene: 3. Looked up from germline, CDR1 is SGHDT and CDR2 is YYEEEE. The CDR3 is CASSLDRDSYNEQFF. DNA for the CDR3: TGTGCCAGCAGCCTGGACAGGGACTCCTACAATGAGCAGTTCTTC. The whole variable domain, filled in from reference TRBV5-6 and TRBJ2-1, reads DAGVTQSPTHLIKTRGQQVTLRCSPKSGHDTVSWYQQALGQGPQFIFQYYEEEERQRGNFPDRFSGHQFPNYSSELNVNALLLGDSALYLCASSLDRDSYNEQFFGPGTRLTVL.

The chain employs TRBV24-1 and TRBJ1-2, with a possible D match to TRBD1 (5 bases). The germline V and J ends were trimmed by 3 bases and 6 bases, with 16 bases remaining between them. The CDR3 sequence is 15 residues long. Germline V gives CDR1 KGHDR, CDR2 SFDVKD. CDR3 residues: CATSDPTQGRDGYTF. The CDR3 DNA reads TGTGCCACCAGTGATCCTACTCAGGGTAGAGATGGCTACACCTTC.

Notes on this clone: The junction and the germline gene differ at one end; a read error may be behind it. The rearrangement uses TRBV15 and TRBJ2-5; TRBD1 agrees at 7 bases. The CDR3 loop spans 14 amino acids. Per germline, CDR1 LNHNV and CDR2 YYDKDF (reference sequence). The CDR3 DNA reads as TGTGCCACCAGCGGAGACAGGGAAGAAGAGACCCAGTACTTC. It encodes CATSGDREEETQYF.

V is TRBV5-1 and J is TRBJ1-2; TRBD1 agrees at 10 bases. Per the germline V gene, CDR1 is SGHRS and CDR2 is YFSETQ. V lost 4 bases, J lost 4 bases, and 16 bases stayed unmatched. The CDR3 loop spans 18 amino acids. CDR3 amino acids: CASSTRPRQGARTYGYTF. Written as DNA, the CDR3 is TGCGCCAGCAGCACACGCCCCAGACAGGGGGCGCGGACCTATGGCTACACCTTC.

V gene TRBV5-1 combines with J gene TRBJ2-1; maybe TRBD1 (5 bases). There are 16 residues in the CDR3. Germline V gives CDR1 SGHRS, CDR2 YFSETQ. V dropped 3 bases and J dropped 8 bases, with 21 bases sitting between them. As DNA, the CDR3 is TGCGCCAGCAGCTCTCGCCTAGGGCGGTCCAGGGATGAGCAGTTCTTC. Amino acids: CASSSRLGRSRDEQFF.

In this sample, this clone turned up a few times. The J gene is TRBJ1-2, the V gene TRBV28; 11 bases agree with TRBD1. The germline V gene has CDR1 MDHEN and CDR2 SYDVKM. CDR3 size: 15 residues. J lost 8 bases, V lost 6 bases, and 11 bases had no gene match. The CDR3 sequence: CASSIFSGTGGGYTF. The DNA of the CDR3 is TGTGCCAGCAGCATCTTCTCCGGGACAGGGGGAGGCTACACCTTC.

V and J are TRBV19 and TRBJ2-2; D uncertain. The CDR3 contains 17 residues. CDR1 is LNHDA, CDR2 SQIVND, per germline (reference sequence). Deletions cut 5 bases from V and 6 bases from J, with 22 bases between. CDR3 protein: CASSFRPIAEFAGELFF. In DNA, the CDR3 is TGTGCCAGTAGTTTCCGCCCTATAGCAGAGTTCGCCGGGGAGCTGTTTTTT. Based on the CDR3 plus reference TRBV19 and TRBJ2-2, the full variable domain is DGGITQSPKYLFRKEGQNVTLSCEQNLNHDAMYWYRQDPGQGLRLIYYSQIVNDFQKGDIAEGYSVSREKKESFPLTVTSAQKNPTAFYLCASSFRPIAEFAGELFFGEGSRLTVL.